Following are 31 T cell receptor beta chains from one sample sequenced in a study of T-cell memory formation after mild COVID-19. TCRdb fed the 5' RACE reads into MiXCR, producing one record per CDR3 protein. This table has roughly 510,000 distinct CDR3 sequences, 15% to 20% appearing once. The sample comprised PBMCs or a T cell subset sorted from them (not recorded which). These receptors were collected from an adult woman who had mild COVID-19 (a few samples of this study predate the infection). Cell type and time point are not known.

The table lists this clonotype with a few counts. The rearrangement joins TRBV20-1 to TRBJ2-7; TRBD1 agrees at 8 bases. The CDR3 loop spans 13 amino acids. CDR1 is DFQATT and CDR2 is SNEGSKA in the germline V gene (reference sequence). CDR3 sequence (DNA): TGCAGCGCAGACAGGGGAGAAACTTACGAGCAGTACTTC. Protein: CSADRGETYEQYF.

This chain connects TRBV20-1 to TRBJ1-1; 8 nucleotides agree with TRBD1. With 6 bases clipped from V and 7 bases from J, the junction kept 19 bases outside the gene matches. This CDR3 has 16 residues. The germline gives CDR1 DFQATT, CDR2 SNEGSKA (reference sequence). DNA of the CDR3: TGCAGTGCCGAAACAGGGGGGATAGGAGTCGCGCGTGAAGCTTTCTTT. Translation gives CSAETGGIGVAREAFF.

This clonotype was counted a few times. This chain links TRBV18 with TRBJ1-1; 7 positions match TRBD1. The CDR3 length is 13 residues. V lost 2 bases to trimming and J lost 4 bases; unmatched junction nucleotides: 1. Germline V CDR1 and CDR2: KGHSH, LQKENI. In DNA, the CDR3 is TGTGCCAGCTCACCAGAGGGGGCCACTGAAGCTTTCTTT. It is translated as CASSPEGATEAFF.

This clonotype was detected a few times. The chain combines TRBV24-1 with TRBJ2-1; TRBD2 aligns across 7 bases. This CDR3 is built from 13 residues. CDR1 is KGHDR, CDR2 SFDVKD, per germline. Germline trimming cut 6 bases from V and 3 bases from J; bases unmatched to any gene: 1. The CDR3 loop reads CATSTGGYNEQFF. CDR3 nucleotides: TGTGCCACCAGTACGGGAGGCTACAATGAGCAGTTCTTC.

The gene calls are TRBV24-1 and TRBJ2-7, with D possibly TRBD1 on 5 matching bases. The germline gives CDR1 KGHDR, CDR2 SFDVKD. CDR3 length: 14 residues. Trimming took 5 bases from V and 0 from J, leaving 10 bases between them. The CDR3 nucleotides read TGTGCCACCAGTGCCCCAGGGCCCTCCTACGAGCAGTACTTC. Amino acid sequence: CATSAPGPSYEQYF.

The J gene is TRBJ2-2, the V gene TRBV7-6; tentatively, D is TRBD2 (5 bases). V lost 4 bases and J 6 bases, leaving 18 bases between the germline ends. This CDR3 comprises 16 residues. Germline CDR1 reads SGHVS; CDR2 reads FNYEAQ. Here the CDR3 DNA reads TGTGCCAGCAGCTACGACCCGGGGAACCGGGCCGGGGAGCTGTTTTTT. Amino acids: CASSYDPGNRAGELFF.

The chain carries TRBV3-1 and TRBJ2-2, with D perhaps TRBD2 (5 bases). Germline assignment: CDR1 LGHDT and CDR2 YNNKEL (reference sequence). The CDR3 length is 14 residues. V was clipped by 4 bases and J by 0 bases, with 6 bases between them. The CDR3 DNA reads TGTGCCAGCAGCCCGGGATCGAACACCGGGGAGCTGTTTTTT. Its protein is CASSPGSNTGELFF. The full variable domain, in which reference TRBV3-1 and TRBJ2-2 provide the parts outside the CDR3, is DTAVSQTPKYLVTQMGNDKSIKCEQNLGHDTMYWYKQDSKKFLKIMFSYNNKELIINETVPNRFSPKSPDKAHLNLHINSLELGDSAVYFCASSPGSNTGELFFGEGSRLTVL.

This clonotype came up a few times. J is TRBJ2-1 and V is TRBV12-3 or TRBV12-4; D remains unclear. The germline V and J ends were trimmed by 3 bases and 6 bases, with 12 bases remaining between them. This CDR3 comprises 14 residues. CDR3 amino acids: CASSLSRSGNEQFF. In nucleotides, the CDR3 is TGTGCCAGCAGTTTGAGCCGGTCGGGCAATGAGCAGTTCTTC.

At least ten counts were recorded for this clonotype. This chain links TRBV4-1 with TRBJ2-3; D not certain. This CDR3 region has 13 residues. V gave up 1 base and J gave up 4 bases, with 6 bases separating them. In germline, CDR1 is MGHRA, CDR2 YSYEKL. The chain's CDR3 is CASSQVVADTQYF. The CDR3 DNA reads TGCGCCAGCAGCCAAGTGGTGGCAGATACGCAGTATTTT.

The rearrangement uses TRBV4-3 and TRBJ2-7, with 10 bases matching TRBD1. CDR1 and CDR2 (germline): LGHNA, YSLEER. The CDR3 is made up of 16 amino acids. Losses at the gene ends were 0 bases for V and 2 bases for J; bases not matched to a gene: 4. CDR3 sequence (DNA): TGCGCCAGCAGCCAAGACCGGGACAGGGGCACCTACGAGCAGTACTTC. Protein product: CASSQDRDRGTYEQYF.

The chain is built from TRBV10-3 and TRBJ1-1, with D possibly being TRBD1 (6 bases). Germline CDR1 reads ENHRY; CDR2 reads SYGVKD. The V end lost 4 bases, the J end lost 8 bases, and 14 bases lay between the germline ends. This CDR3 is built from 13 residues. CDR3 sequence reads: CAISGLGGTEAFF. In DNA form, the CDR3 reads TGTGCCATCAGTGGCTTAGGAGGGACAGAAGCTTTCTTT.

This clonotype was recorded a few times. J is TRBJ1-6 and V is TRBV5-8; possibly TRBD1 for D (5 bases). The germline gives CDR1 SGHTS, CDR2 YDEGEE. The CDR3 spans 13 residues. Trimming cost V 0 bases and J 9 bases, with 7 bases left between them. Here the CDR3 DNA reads TGTGCCAGCAGCTTGGAGGGGTTTTCACCCCTCCACTTT. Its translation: CASSLEGFSPLHF.

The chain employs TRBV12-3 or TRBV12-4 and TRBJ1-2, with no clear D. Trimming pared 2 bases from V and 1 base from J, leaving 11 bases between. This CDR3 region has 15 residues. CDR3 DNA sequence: TGTGCCAGCAGTTTACCCAGACGACATAACTATGGCTACACCTTC. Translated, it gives CASSLPRRHNYGYTF.

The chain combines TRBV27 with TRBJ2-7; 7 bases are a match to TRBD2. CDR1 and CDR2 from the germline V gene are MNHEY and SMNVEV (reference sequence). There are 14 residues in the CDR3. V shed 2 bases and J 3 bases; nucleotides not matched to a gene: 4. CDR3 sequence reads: CASSLRASGYEQYF. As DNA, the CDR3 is TGTGCCAGCAGTTTACGGGCTAGCGGCTACGAGCAGTACTTC.

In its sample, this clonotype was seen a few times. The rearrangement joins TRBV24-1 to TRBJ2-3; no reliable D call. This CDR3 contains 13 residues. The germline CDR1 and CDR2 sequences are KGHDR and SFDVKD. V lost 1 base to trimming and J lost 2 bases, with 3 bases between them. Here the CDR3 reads CATSDFHTDTQYF. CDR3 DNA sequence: TGTGCCACCAGTGATTTTCACACAGATACGCAGTATTTT.

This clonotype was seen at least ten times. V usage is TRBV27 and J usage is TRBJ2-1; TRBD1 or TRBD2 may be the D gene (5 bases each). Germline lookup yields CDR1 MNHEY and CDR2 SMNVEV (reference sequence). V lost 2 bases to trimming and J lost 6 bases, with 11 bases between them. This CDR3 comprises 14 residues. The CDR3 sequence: CASSLGTHFNEQFF. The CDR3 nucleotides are TGTGCCAGCAGTTTAGGGACCCACTTCAATGAGCAGTTCTTC.

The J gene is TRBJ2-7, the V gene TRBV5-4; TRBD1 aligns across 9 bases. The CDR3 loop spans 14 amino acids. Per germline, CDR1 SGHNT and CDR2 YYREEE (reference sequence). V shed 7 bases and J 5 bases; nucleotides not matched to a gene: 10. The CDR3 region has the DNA TGTGCCAGCGGTGAACAGGGGGCGGTACACGAGCAGTACTTC. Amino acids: CASGEQGAVHEQYF.

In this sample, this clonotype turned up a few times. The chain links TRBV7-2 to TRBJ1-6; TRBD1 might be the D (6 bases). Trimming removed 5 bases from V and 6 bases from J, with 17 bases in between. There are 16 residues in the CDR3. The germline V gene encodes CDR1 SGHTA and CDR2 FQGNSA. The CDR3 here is CASSPDLGGINSPLHF. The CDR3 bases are TGTGCCAGCAGCCCCGACTTGGGGGGCATTAATTCACCCCTCCACTTT.

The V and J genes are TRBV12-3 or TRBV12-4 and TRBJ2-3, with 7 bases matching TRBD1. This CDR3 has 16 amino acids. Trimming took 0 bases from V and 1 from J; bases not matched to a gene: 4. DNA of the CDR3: TGTGCCAGCAGTTTAGCTTCGACAGGGCGCACAGATACGCAGTATTTT. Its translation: CASSLASTGRTDTQYF.

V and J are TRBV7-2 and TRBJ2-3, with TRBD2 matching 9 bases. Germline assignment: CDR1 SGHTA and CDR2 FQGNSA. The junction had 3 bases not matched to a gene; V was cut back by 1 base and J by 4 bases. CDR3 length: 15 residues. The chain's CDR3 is CASSLVAGVPDTQYF. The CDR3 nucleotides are TGTGCCAGCAGCTTAGTAGCGGGAGTGCCAGATACGCAGTATTTT.

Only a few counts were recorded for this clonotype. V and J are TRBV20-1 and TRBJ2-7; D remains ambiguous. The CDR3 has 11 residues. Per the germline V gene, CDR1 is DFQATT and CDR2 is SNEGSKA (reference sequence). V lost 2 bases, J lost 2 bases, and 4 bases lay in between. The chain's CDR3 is CSARNTYEQYF. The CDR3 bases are TGCAGTGCTAGAAATACCTACGAGCAGTACTTC.

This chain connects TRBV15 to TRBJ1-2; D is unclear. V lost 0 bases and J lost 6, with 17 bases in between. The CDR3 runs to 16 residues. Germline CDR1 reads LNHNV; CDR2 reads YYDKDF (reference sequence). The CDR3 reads CATSRDEFGQTHGYTF. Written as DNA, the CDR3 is TGTGCCACCAGCAGAGATGAGTTCGGCCAGACCCATGGCTACACCTTC.

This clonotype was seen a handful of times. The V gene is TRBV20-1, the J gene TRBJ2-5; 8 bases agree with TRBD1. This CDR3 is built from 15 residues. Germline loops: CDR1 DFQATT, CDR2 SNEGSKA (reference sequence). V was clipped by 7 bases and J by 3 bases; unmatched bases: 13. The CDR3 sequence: CSGVQGARLKETQYF. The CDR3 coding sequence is TGCAGTGGAGTTCAGGGGGCGAGGTTGAAAGAGACCCAGTACTTC.

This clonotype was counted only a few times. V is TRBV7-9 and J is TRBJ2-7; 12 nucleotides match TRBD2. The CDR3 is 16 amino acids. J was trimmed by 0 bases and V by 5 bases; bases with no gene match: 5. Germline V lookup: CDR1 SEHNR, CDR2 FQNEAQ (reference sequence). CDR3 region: CASSTLTSGSSYEQYF. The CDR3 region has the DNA TGTGCCAGCAGCACCCTGACTAGCGGGAGCTCCTACGAGCAGTACTTC.

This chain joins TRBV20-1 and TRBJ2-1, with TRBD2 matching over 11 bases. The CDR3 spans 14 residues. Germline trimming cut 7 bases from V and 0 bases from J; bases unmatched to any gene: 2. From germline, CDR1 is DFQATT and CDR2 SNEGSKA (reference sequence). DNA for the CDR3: TGCAGTGTCGGGACTAGCGGCTCCTACAATGAGCAGTTCTTC. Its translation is CSVGTSGSYNEQFF.

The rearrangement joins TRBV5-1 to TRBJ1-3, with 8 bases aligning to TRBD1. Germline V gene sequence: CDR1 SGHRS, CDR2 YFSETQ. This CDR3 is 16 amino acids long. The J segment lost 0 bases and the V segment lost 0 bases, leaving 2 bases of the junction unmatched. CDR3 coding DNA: TGCGCCAGCAGCTTGGCCGGGACAGGCTCTGGAAACACCATATATTTT. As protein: CASSLAGTGSGNTIYF.

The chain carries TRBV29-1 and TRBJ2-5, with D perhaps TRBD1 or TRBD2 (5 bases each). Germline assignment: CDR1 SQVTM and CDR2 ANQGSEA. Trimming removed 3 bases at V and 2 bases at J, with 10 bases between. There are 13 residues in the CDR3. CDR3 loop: CSVEVGAQETQYF. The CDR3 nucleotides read TGCAGCGTTGAGGTCGGGGCGCAAGAGACCCAGTACTTC.

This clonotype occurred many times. The CDR3 here is CASSLGMGVGGSFLNEQFF. The CDR3 DNA reads TGTGCCAGCAGCTTAGGCATGGGTGTAGGCGGGAGCTTCCTGAATGAGCAGTTCTTC. V gene TRBV7-2 combines with J gene TRBJ2-1; 7 nucleotides align to TRBD2. CDR3 size: 19 residues. The V and J ends lost 1 base and 7 bases, in that order; junction bases with no gene match: 19. Germline loops: CDR1 SGHTA, CDR2 FQGNSA.

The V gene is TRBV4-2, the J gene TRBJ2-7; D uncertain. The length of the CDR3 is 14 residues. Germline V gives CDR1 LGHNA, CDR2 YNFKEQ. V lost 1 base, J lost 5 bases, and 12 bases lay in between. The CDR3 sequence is CASSQGAGGDEQYF. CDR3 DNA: TGTGCCAGCAGCCAAGGGGCAGGCGGCGACGAGCAGTACTTC.

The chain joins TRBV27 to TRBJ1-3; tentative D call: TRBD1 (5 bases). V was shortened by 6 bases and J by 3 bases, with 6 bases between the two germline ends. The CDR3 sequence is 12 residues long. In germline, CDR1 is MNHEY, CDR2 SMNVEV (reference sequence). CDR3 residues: CASRDIGNTIYF. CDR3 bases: TGTGCCAGCAGGGACATTGGAAACACCATATATTTT.

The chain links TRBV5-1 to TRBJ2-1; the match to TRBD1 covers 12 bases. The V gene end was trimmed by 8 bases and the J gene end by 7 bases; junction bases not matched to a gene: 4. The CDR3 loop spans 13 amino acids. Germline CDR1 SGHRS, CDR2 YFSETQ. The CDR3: CASGDRGLNEQFF. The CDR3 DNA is TGCGCCAGTGGGGACAGGGGGCTGAATGAGCAGTTCTTC.